This entry concerns a single T cell receptor (beta chain). The data belong to a study of PD-L1 blockade in urothelial cancer. Study-wide background: The year 2014 saw patients start atezolizumab, 1,200 mg intravenously every 3 weeks. Among blood samples, the median T cell count was some 140,000.

Time point denoted: pretreatment peripheral blood. The study enrolled patients with locally advanced or metastatic urothelial carcinoma. Per the germline V gene, CDR1 is SGHDN and CDR2 is FVKESK. Trimming removed 5 bases from V and 2 bases from J; junction bases left unmatched: 7. The CDR3 contains 17 residues. The repertoire was sequenced with immunoSEQ multiplex PCR; TCRdb's copy has only in-frame clones and lacks some. The sample contains 50,000 or so clones, about three quarters of which appear only once. The V call is TRBV14, the J call TRBJ2-1; 12 nucleotides agree with TRBD2. The source was PBMCs, collected around atezolizumab (anti-PD-L1) treatment. This clonotype was obtained from a man between 65 and 80 years old with urothelial cancer. The CDR3 DNA follows: TGTGCCAGCAGCTCGCGACTAGCGGGGGCTCCCTACAATGAGCAGTTCTTC. Amino acids: CASSSRLAGAPYNEQFF.